This passage covers 26 T cell receptor beta chains from one sample sequenced in a study of T-cell memory formation after mild COVID-19. TCRdb analysed the 5' RACE reads with MiXCR anew, one entry per CDR3 protein. The repertoire includes about 340,000 distinct CDR3 sequences, around 20% of them detected once, and around 12% sits in the top ten. The sample comprised PBMCs or a T cell subset sorted from them (not recorded which). The receptors come from an adult woman who had mild COVID-19 (a few samples of this study predate the infection). Cell type and time point are not known.

The chain has TRBV3-1 and TRBJ1-2; 11 bases match TRBD1. In germline, CDR1 is LGHDT, CDR2 YNNKEL (reference sequence). The trim removed 4 bases at V and 6 bases at J, leaving 7 bases unmatched. CDR3 length: 15 amino acids. As DNA, the CDR3 is TGTGCCAGCAGCCGTCCCGGGACAGGGGGGAATGGCTACACCTTC. Its translation is CASSRPGTGGNGYTF.

This clonotype was observed a few times. The rearrangement links TRBV6-2 or TRBV6-3 to TRBJ2-1, with TRBD1 as a possible D gene (5 bases). Trimming stripped 6 bases from V and 2 bases from J, with 14 bases between. The length of the CDR3 is 15 residues. Germline V gene sequence: CDR1 MNHEY, CDR2 SVGEGT. The DNA of the CDR3 is TGTGCCAGCAGGACTGGGGCAGGAACCTACAATGAGCAGTTCTTC. This gives the protein CASRTGAGTYNEQFF.

The rearrangement uses TRBV5-1 and TRBJ2-3; TRBD2 aligns across 13 bases. After removal of 3 bases from V and 4 bases from J, the junction contained 5 bases not matched to a gene. The CDR3 sequence is 16 residues long. Germline V CDR1 and CDR2: SGHRS, YFSETQ. The CDR3 loop reads CASSSQLAGGPDTQYF. DNA of the CDR3: TGCGCCAGCAGCTCCCAACTAGCGGGGGGGCCAGATACGCAGTATTTT.

The V gene is TRBV7-2, the J gene TRBJ2-7; no firm D call. V dropped 2 bases and J dropped 0 bases, with 5 bases sitting between them. This CDR3 has 13 amino acids. CDR1 and CDR2 from the germline V gene are SGHTA and FQGNSA. The CDR3 DNA sequence: TGTGCCAGCAGCTTACCTCCCTCCTACGAGCAGTACTTC. This gives the protein CASSLPPSYEQYF.

The rearrangement uses TRBV2 and TRBJ2-7; D possibly corresponds to TRBD1 (6 bases). V lost 3 bases and J 9 bases, leaving 21 bases between the germline ends. CDR3 length: 15 amino acids. Germline assignment: CDR1 SNHLY and CDR2 FYNNEI. The CDR3 sequence: CASSDRDTLLPRQYF. CDR3 DNA: TGTGCCAGCAGTGACCGGGACACCCTCCTCCCCCGGCAGTACTTC.

J is TRBJ2-6 and V is TRBV18; D perhaps matches TRBD1 (6 bases). Germline values: CDR1 KGHSH, CDR2 LQKENI. Trimming took off 2 bases at V and 2 bases at J, with 10 bases between the two ends. This CDR3 contains 16 residues. CDR3 in amino acids: CASSPIQGAGANVLTF. As DNA, the CDR3 is TGTGCCAGCTCACCAATACAGGGTGCTGGGGCCAACGTCCTGACTTTC.

The chain joins TRBV12-3 or TRBV12-4 to TRBJ2-5; D not resolved. The CDR3 is made up of 12 amino acids. Trimming removed 5 bases from V and 4 bases from J, with 8 bases in between. CDR3 nucleotides: TGTGCCAGCAGTCCTCGGTTAGAGACCCAGTACTTC. Translation: CASSPRLETQYF.

Only a few counts were recorded for this clonotype. The V gene is TRBV5-1, the J gene TRBJ2-3, with D unclear. CDR1 and CDR2 from the germline V gene are SGHRS and YFSETQ. Trimming stripped 0 bases from V and 5 bases from J, with 4 bases between. CDR3 size: 12 residues. CDR3 protein: CASSLAQDTQYF. Written as DNA, the CDR3 is TGCGCCAGCAGCTTGGCCCAAGATACGCAGTATTTT.

The chain links TRBV4-1 to TRBJ1-1; 8 bases are a match to TRBD1. The CDR3 covers 13 residues. The V and J ends lost 6 bases and 4 bases, in that order; junction bases with no gene match: 4. The germline CDR1 and CDR2 sequences are MGHRA and YSYEKL. CDR3 DNA: TGCGCCAGCAGACGGACAGGGTTCACTGAAGCTTTCTTT. Its translation is CASRRTGFTEAFF.

This clonotype was counted only a few times. The J gene is TRBJ1-1, the V gene TRBV7-2; D might be TRBD1 (5 bases). Per germline, CDR1 SGHTA and CDR2 FQGNSA. CDR3 size: 18 residues. V was trimmed by 3 bases and J by 1 base, leaving 21 bases between them. The CDR3 DNA follows: TGTGCCAGCAGCTTTAGGTCCGGGTTGGGACCCAGGAACACTGAAGCTTTCTTT. Protein sequence: CASSFRSGLGPRNTEAFF.

This clonotype has only a few counts. The chain couples TRBV6-5 to TRBJ2-7, with a possible D match to TRBD2 (6 bases). The ends were cut back, 4 bases at V and 6 bases at J, with 7 bases in the middle. Germline lookup yields CDR1 MNHEY and CDR2 SVGAGI. CDR3 size: 11 residues. CDR3 amino acids: CASSWGGEQYF. The CDR3 nucleotides are TGTGCCAGCAGTTGGGGAGGCGAGCAGTACTTC.

A few counts support this clonotype. The chain joins TRBV20-1 to TRBJ2-5; the D is unclear. Trimming cost V 2 bases and J 2 bases, with 24 bases left between them. Germline V gene sequence: CDR1 DFQATT, CDR2 SNEGSKA (reference sequence). CDR3 length: 18 amino acids. CDR3 residues: CSARSYDLGLREQETQYF. The CDR3 DNA sequence: TGCAGTGCTAGATCGTATGACTTGGGGTTACGAGAACAAGAGACCCAGTACTTC.

This clonotype was detected only a few times. The V gene is TRBV29-1, the J gene TRBJ2-1, with D maybe TRBD1 (6 bases). Germline CDR1 reads SQVTM; CDR2 reads ANQGSEA. The CDR3 is 17 residues long. Trimming took off 5 bases at V and 3 bases at J, with 23 bases between the two ends. As DNA, the CDR3 is TGCAGCGTTTCTAGTCGGCGCTCCCGAGGGGGCTACAATGAGCAGTTCTTC. It is translated as CSVSSRRSRGGYNEQFF.

There are many counts of this clonotype. The V gene is TRBV4-1, the J gene TRBJ2-7; the D call may be TRBD1 or TRBD2 (5 bases each). The germline CDR1 and CDR2 sequences are MGHRA and YSYEKL. V lost 3 bases and J lost 5, with 11 bases in between. The CDR3 runs 13 residues. The CDR3 loop reads CASSHPGTHEQYF. The CDR3 region has the DNA TGCGCCAGCAGCCACCCCGGGACCCACGAGCAGTACTTC.

The chain combines TRBV11-2 with TRBJ2-5, with D possibly matching TRBD2 (5 bases). Germline V lookup: CDR1 SGHAT, CDR2 FQNNGV. V was shortened by 2 bases and J by 3 bases, with 10 bases between the two germline ends. The CDR3 spans 14 residues. The CDR3 nucleotides read TGTGCCAGCAGCTTATCCTCCGGGAAAGAGACCCAGTACTTC. It codes for CASSLSSGKETQYF.

The table lists this clonotype with many counts. The J gene is TRBJ2-1, the V gene TRBV7-2; D not resolved. Germline V gives CDR1 SGHTA, CDR2 FQGNSA. V lost 2 bases, J lost 4 bases, and 15 bases lay in between. CDR3 length: 16 amino acids. The CDR3 DNA reads TGTGCCAGCAGCTTAACGATAGACTTATGGTACAATGAGCAGTTCTTC. Translating gives CASSLTIDLWYNEQFF.

The chain couples TRBV7-6 to TRBJ2-3; D assignment may be TRBD1 or TRBD2 (5 bases each). Germline lookup yields CDR1 SGHVS and CDR2 FNYEAQ. CDR3 size: 16 residues. The V and J ends lost 0 bases and 2 bases respectively, with 12 bases between them. This chain's CDR3 is CASSLAPGTYTDTQYF. The DNA for the CDR3 is TGTGCCAGCAGCTTAGCGCCGGGGACCTACACAGATACGCAGTATTTT.

This chain links TRBV5-1 with TRBJ2-5; 7 nucleotides match TRBD2. CDR1 is SGHRS and CDR2 is YFSETQ in the germline V gene. Losses at the gene ends were 2 bases for V and 5 bases for J; bases not matched to a gene: 9. This CDR3 region has 15 residues. The CDR3 loop reads CASSFERGGGETQYF. The CDR3 DNA follows: TGCGCCAGCAGCTTCGAGCGGGGCGGGGGTGAGACCCAGTACTTC.

The chain uses TRBV2 and TRBJ2-3, with D perhaps matching TRBD2 (5 bases). CDR3 length equals 12 residues. The V gene lost 5 bases and the J gene lost 5 bases, with 8 bases spanning the gap. Germline V CDR1 and CDR2: SNHLY, FYNNEI. The CDR3 nucleotides are TGTGCCAGCAGTAAAAGCGGAGATACGCAGTATTTT. Translation: CASSKSGDTQYF.

This clonotype was picked up a small number of times. This rearrangement joins TRBV24-1 to TRBJ2-7, with 8 bases that match TRBD1. V was pared by 2 bases and J by 2 bases, with 7 bases of the junction left unmatched. Germline CDR1 KGHDR, CDR2 SFDVKD. CDR3 length: 16 residues. The CDR3 sequence: CATSDSTGTGAYEQYF. In DNA form, the CDR3 reads TGTGCCACCAGTGATTCAACCGGGACAGGAGCCTACGAGCAGTACTTC.

This chain joins TRBV4-2 and TRBJ2-5; D is ambiguous. Looked up from germline, CDR1 is LGHNA and CDR2 is YNFKEQ. Trimming cost V 2 bases and J 4 bases, with 8 bases left between them. The CDR3 has 13 residues. CDR3 loop: CASSQPWTETQYF. Here the CDR3 DNA reads TGTGCCAGCAGCCAACCTTGGACAGAGACCCAGTACTTC.

The sample holds a few counts of this clonotype. The chain recombines TRBV4-3 with TRBJ2-1; 10 bases agree with TRBD2. The V gene end was trimmed by 0 bases and the J gene end by 4 bases; junction bases not matched to a gene: 9. Looked up from germline, CDR1 is LGHNA and CDR2 is YSLEER. The CDR3 length is 18 residues. CDR3 DNA: TGCGCCAGCAGCCAAGAAGGCCTGAGCGGGAGGGTTTACAATGAGCAGTTCTTC. Translated, it gives CASSQEGLSGRVYNEQFF.

This clonotype has only a few counts. Germline is not matched at one junction end, which may reflect a read error. V usage is TRBV7-9 and J usage is TRBJ2-7, with TRBD1 identical over 11 bases. The germline gives CDR1 SEHNR, CDR2 FQNEAQ (reference sequence). The CDR3 is 17 amino acids. CDR3 nucleotides: TGTGCCAGCAGCCCGCGGACAGGGGGCCGTTTGCCGTACGGGCAGTACTTC. Translation gives CASSPRTGGRLPYGQYF.

The table lists this clonotype with a few counts. The V gene is TRBV7-2, the J gene TRBJ2-3; D may be TRBD2 (5 bases). Trimming shortened V by 4 bases and J by 2 bases, and 13 bases separated the two germline ends. Germline V lookup: CDR1 SGHTA, CDR2 FQGNSA. The CDR3 is made up of 15 amino acids. CDR3 in DNA: TGTGCCAGCAGCTCTTCTGGAGCGGTCACAGATACGCAGTATTTT. Translated, it gives CASSSSGAVTDTQYF.

This clonotype was seen more than once but under ten times. J is TRBJ2-1 and V is TRBV5-1; TRBD1 matches at 9 bases. Looked up from germline, CDR1 is SGHRS and CDR2 is YFSETQ. The CDR3 extends over 16 amino acids. J was trimmed by 8 bases and V by 3 bases; bases with no gene match: 12. The CDR3 nucleotides are TGCGCCAGCAGCTGGGGTGGACAGGGGAAAGGGGATGAGCAGTTCTTC. This translates into CASSWGGQGKGDEQFF.

The chain couples TRBV16 to TRBJ2-7; TRBD1 aligns across 9 bases. The germline CDR1 and CDR2 sequences are KGHSY and FQNENV. CDR3 size: 15 residues. J was trimmed by 2 bases and V by 2 bases; bases with no gene match: 4. CDR3 in amino acids: CASSQTGGWTYEQYF. The DNA of the CDR3 is TGTGCCAGCAGCCAAACAGGGGGCTGGACCTACGAGCAGTACTTC.